Listed here are 8 T cell receptor beta chains from one sample, sequenced in a study of OX40 agonist ivuxolimab in advanced cancers. Library creation used the immunoSEQ multiplex PCR assay. This immuneACCESS table, as held by TCRdb, lists in-frame sequences with V and J called but not all clones. Of the missing ones, under half trace to an unresolved V gene in checked studies; the others have no known cause. The sample table shows roughly 40,000 clones, and 88% are seen once. The ten largest clones add up to roughly 14% of the sample. The starting material was CD4+ or CD8+ T cells sorted from blood, obtained in a trial of the OX40 agonist ivuxolimab. Receptors originate from an adult with an advanced solid tumor such as melanoma, head and neck, liver or kidney cancer.

The chain recombines TRBV11-1 with TRBJ2-6, with TRBD1 identical over 7 bases. CDR3 size: 18 residues. After removal of 5 bases from V and 2 bases from J, the junction contained 12 bases not matched to a gene. Germline lookup yields CDR1 SGHAT and CDR2 FQDESV (reference sequence). The CDR3 DNA follows: TGTGCCAGCAGCCCGCGACAGGGTTCGGAGGCTGGGGCCAACGTCCTGACTTTC. Amino acid sequence: CASSPRQGSEAGANVLTF. The complete variable domain, with remaining parts taken from reference TRBV11-1 and TRBJ2-6, reads EAEVAQSPRYKITEKSQAVAFWCDPISGHATLYWYRQILGQGPELLVQFQDESVVDDSQLPKDRFSAERLKGVDSTLKIQPAELGDSAMYLCASSPRQGSEAGANVLTFGAGSRLTVL.

The genes are TRBV6-4 and TRBJ2-1, with D possibly TRBD2 on 6 matching bases. From germline, CDR1 is MRHNA and CDR2 SNTAGT. V lost 6 bases, J lost 1 base, and 19 bases lay in between. This CDR3 is built from 17 residues. CDR3 nucleotides: TGTGCCAGCAGCTACCTCCGGAGGGGCATTTCCTACAATGAGCAGTTCTTC. This gives the protein CASSYLRRGISYNEQFF.

The chain has TRBV10-3 and TRBJ2-7; no definite D call. V dropped 10 bases and J dropped 3 bases, with 10 bases sitting between them. This CDR3 comprises 11 residues. The germline gives CDR1 ENHRY, CDR2 SYGVKD. The CDR3, as DNA: TGTGCCAGCAGCCGCAGCTACGAGCAGTACTTC. It yields the protein CASSRSYEQYF.

V and J are TRBV14 and TRBJ1-2, with D tentatively TRBD1 (6 bases). V was clipped by 1 base and J by 7 bases, with 16 bases between them. The germline V gene encodes CDR1 SGHDN and CDR2 FVKESK. This CDR3 has 15 residues. In DNA form, the CDR3 reads TGTGCCAGCAGCCAAGTGAGCGGTTTGGGGGCTGGCTACACCTTC. Amino acid sequence: CASSQVSGLGAGYTF. Full variable domain (outside the CDR3, taken from reference TRBV14 and TRBJ1-2): EAGVTQFPSHSVIEKGQTVTLRCDPISGHDNLYWYRRVMGKEIKFLLHFVKESKQDESGMPNNRFLAERTGGTYSTLKVQPAELEDSGVYFCASSQVSGLGAGYTFGSGTRLTVV.

J is TRBJ2-1 and V is TRBV29-1, with a possible D match to TRBD2 (6 bases). From germline, CDR1 is SQVTM and CDR2 ANQGSEA. Trimming cost V 4 bases and J 4 bases, with 11 bases left between them. This CDR3 contains 13 residues. CDR3 nucleotide sequence: TGCAGCGTTGCTCGGGGGTTGTACAATGAGCAGTTCTTC. Translated: CSVARGLYNEQFF.

This chain links TRBV7-9 with TRBJ2-6, with 7 bases that match TRBD1. Germline V gene lookup returns CDR1 SEHNR and CDR2 FQNEAQ (reference sequence). This CDR3 region has 18 residues. V lost 5 bases and J lost 0; bases outside the gene matches: 10. For the CDR3, the DNA is TGTGCCAGCAGCCATTTCGGGACAGCGAACTCTGGGGCCAACGTCCTGACTTTC. Its translation: CASSHFGTANSGANVLTF.

V is TRBV18 and J is TRBJ2-3, with 11 bases matching TRBD1. CDR1 and CDR2 (germline): KGHSH, LQKENI. V lost 8 bases and J lost 5; bases outside the gene matches: 6. The CDR3 has 14 amino acids. DNA for the CDR3: TGTGCCAGCACGGACAGGGGGCATCAAGATACGCAGTATTTT. Protein: CASTDRGHQDTQYF.

The gene calls are TRBV6-6 and TRBJ2-7, with 9 bases aligning to TRBD2. V shed 10 bases and J 3 bases; nucleotides not matched to a gene: 10. CDR1 is MNHNY and CDR2 is SVGAGI in the germline V gene (reference sequence). CDR3 length: 14 residues. In DNA form, the CDR3 reads TGTGCCACCATTGAGCGAGCGGGAGGCTACGAGCAGTACTTC. Its translation is CATIERAGGYEQYF.